This paragraph reports one T cell receptor beta chain. Its antigen is not known. These data come from a study of cytomegalovirus exposure and HLA in healthy donors. Study-wide points: A link between a missense DCLRE1C variant and TCR beta V- and J-gene trimming emerged from a later analysis. TCR beta chains associated with HLA were, in a later analysis, more clonally expanded than equally common others.

In the PCR, 60 Vbeta and 13 Jbeta primers were used. The repertoire was sequenced with immunoSEQ multiplex PCR; TCRdb's copy has only in-frame clones and lacks some. The sample records under 150,000 clones, approximately 78% being singletons. Germline assignment: CDR1 LNHNV and CDR2 YYDKDF (reference sequence). The CDR3 sequence is 13 residues long. V lost 4 bases to trimming and J lost 8 bases, with 13 bases between them. This TCR came from a woman in her forties in good health and CMV-seropositive. The chain employs TRBV15 and TRBJ2-3; D possibly corresponds to TRBD2 (5 bases). Sequenced sample: PBMCs. The CDR3 here is CATSTGLGATQYF. The CDR3 bases are TGTGCCACCAGCACTGGACTTGGCGCTACGCAGTATTTT.